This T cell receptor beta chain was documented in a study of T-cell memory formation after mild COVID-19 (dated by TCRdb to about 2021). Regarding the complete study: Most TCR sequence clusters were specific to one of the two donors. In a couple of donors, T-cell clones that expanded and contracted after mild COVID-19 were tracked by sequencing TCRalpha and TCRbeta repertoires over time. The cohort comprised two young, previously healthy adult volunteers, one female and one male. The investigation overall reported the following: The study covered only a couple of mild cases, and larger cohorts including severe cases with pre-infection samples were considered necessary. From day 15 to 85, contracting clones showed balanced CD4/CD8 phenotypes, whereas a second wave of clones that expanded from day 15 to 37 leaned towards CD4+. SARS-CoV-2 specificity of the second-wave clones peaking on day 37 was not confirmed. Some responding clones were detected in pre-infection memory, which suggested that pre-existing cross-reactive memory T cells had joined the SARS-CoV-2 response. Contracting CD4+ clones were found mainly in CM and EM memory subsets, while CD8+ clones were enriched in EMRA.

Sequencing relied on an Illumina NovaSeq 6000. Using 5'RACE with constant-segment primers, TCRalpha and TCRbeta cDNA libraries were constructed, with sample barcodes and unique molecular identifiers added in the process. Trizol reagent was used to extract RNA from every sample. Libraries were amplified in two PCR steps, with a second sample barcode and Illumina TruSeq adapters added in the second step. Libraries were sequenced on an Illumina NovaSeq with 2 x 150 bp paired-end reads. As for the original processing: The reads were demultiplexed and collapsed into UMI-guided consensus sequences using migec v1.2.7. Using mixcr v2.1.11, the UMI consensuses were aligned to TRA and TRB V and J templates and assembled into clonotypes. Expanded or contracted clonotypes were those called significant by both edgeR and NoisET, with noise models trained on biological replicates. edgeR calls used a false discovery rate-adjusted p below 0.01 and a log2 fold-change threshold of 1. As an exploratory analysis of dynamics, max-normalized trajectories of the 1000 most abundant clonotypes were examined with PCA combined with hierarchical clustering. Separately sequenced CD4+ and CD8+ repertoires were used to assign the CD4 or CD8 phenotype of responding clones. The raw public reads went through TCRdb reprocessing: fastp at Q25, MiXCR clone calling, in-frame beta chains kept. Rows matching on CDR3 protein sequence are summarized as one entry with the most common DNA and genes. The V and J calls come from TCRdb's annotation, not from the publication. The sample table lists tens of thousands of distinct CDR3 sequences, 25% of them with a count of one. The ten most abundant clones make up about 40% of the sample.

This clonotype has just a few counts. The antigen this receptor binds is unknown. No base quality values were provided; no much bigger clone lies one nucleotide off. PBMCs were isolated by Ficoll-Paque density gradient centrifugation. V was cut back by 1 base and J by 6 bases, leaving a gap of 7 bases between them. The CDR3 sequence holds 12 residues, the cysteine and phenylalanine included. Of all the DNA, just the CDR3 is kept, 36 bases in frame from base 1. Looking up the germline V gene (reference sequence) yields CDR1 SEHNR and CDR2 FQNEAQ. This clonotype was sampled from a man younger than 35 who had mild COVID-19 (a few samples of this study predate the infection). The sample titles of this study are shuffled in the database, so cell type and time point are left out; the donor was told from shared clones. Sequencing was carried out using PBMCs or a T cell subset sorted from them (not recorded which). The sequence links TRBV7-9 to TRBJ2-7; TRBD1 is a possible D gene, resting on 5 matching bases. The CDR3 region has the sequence CASSLDRPEQYF. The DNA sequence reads TGTGCCAGCAGCTTAGACAGGCCCGAGCAGTACTTC.